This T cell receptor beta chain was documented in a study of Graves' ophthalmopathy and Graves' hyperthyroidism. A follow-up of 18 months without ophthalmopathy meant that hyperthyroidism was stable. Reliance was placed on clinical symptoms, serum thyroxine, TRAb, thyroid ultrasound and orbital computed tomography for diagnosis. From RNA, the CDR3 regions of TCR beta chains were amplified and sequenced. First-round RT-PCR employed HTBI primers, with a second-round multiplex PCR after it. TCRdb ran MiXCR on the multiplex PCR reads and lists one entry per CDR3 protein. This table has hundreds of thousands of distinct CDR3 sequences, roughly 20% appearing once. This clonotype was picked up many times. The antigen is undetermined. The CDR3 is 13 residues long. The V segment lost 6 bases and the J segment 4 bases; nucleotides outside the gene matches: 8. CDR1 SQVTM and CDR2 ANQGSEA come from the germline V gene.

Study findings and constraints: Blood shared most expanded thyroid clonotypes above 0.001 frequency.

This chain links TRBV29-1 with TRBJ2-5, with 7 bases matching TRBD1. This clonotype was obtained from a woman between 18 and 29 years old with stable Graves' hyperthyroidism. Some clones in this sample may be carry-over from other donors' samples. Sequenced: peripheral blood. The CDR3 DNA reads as TGCAGCGTCCAGAACAGGGGAGCAGAGACCCAGTACTTC. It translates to CSVQNRGAETQYF.